The 17 T cell receptor beta chains below all came from one sample that was sequenced in a study of T cell responses to AZD1222 COVID-19 vaccine. Here immunoSEQ multiplex PCR was the method, and the copy in TCRdb shows in-frame clones only, minus some. This sample yields approximately 190,000 clones, of which roughly 91% are seen a single time; roughly 0.99% belongs to the top ten. Sequencing used peripheral blood, obtained on day 0 of AZD1222 vaccination. These receptors were collected from an adult in good health.

This clone occurred a few times. V is TRBV7-3 and J is TRBJ2-7; 7 nucleotides align to TRBD1. The V gene end was trimmed by 2 bases and the J gene end by 3 bases; junction bases not matched to a gene: 4. CDR1 and CDR2 (germline): SGHTA, FQGTGA. The CDR3 is 14 amino acids. CDR3 sequence reads: CASSLSTGIYEQYF. CDR3 DNA: TGTGCCAGCAGCTTATCGACAGGGATCTACGAGCAGTACTTC.

The genes are TRBV6-6 and TRBJ1-1; D remains unclear. V was pared by 6 bases and J by 0 bases, with 14 bases between. The CDR3 loop spans 15 amino acids. Per germline, CDR1 MNHNY and CDR2 SVGAGI (reference sequence). The chain's CDR3 is CASSPTWRLNTEAFF. The CDR3, as DNA: TGTGCCAGCAGCCCGACTTGGCGCCTGAACACTGAAGCTTTCTTT.

As DNA, the CDR3 is TGCGCCAGCAGCTTGATGGGTGGGGCCAACGTCCTGACTTTC. Translated, it gives CASSLMGGANVLTF. The J gene is TRBJ2-6, the V gene TRBV5-1; D unclear. The CDR3 is made up of 14 amino acids. Germline values: CDR1 SGHRS, CDR2 YFSETQ. The V end was cut by 1 base, the J end by 3 bases, with 5 bases between.

This chain joins TRBV4-1 and TRBJ1-6; TRBD1 is a possible D gene (5 bases). The CDR3 contains 15 residues. V lost 0 bases, J lost 6 bases, and 9 bases lay in between. In germline, CDR1 is MGHRA, CDR2 YSYEKL. The CDR3 DNA follows: TGCGCCAGCAGCCAAGATGGGGGGGTTAATTCACCCCTCCACTTT. This translates into CASSQDGGVNSPLHF.

This chain connects TRBV10-3 to TRBJ1-5; weak D call: TRBD1 (5 bases). From germline, CDR1 is ENHRY and CDR2 SYGVKD. V lost 6 bases and J 6 bases, leaving 12 bases between the germline ends. CDR3 length: 13 amino acids. As DNA, the CDR3 is TGTGCCATCAGAGAGGACATCGCTCAGCCCCAGCATTTT. Encoded protein: CAIREDIAQPQHF.

This clone was seen more than once but under ten times. The chain has TRBV2 and TRBJ1-5; 8 bases fit TRBD1. The CDR3 runs 15 residues. The germline CDR1 and CDR2 sequences are SNHLY and FYNNEI. V was pared by 6 bases and J by 5 bases, with 9 bases of the junction left unmatched. Here the CDR3 reads CASRRRGTGYQPQHF. The CDR3 bases are TGTGCCAGCAGAAGGAGAGGGACAGGATATCAGCCCCAGCATTTT.

J is TRBJ1-5 and V is TRBV3-1 (or the pseudogene TRBV3-2); TRBD1 is a possible D gene (5 bases). The CDR3 loop spans 13 amino acids. The germline V and J ends were trimmed by 3 bases and 4 bases, with 7 bases remaining between them. From germline, CDR1 is LGHDT and CDR2 YNNKEL (reference sequence). CDR3 DNA: TGTGCCAGCAGCCAGGGGGTTAATCAGCCCCAGCATTTT. Translation: CASSQGVNQPQHF.

This clone was detected once. The chain combines TRBV2 with TRBJ2-6; 10 bases are a match to TRBD2. Germline V gene sequence: CDR1 SNHLY, CDR2 FYNNEI. The CDR3 spans 16 residues. The V segment lost 6 bases and the J segment 0 bases; nucleotides outside the gene matches: 2. CDR3 sequence (DNA): TGTGCCAGCAGCCTAGCGGGAGTCTCTGGGGCCAACGTCCTGACTTTC. Translated: CASSLAGVSGANVLTF. Full variable domain (remainder filled in from reference TRBV2 and TRBJ2-6): EPEVTQTPSHQVTQMGQEVILRCVPISNHLYFYWYRQILGQKVEFLVSFYNNEISEKSEIFDDQFSVERPDGSNFTLKIRSTKLEDSAMYFCASSLAGVSGANVLTFGAGSRLTVL.

The genes are TRBV28 and TRBJ1-5, with 7 bases matching TRBD1. V gave up 6 bases and J gave up 3 bases; unmatched junction bases: 11. Germline V gene sequence: CDR1 MDHEN, CDR2 SYDVKM. CDR3 length: 16 residues. CDR3 protein: CASSPATGSNNQPQHF. CDR3 coding DNA: TGTGCCAGCAGCCCTGCGACAGGGTCCAACAATCAGCCCCAGCATTTT. Complete variable domain (other parts from reference TRBV28 and TRBJ1-5): DVKVTQSSRYLVKRTGEKVFLECVQDMDHENMFWYRQDPGLGLRLIYFSYDVKMKEKGDIPEGYSVSREKKERFSLILESASTNQTSMYLCASSPATGSNNQPQHFGDGTRLSIL.

CDR3 bases: TGCGCCAGCAGCCAAGAGGGCAGGGGGGCAGATACGCAGTATTTT. Its protein is CASSQEGRGADTQYF. The gene calls are TRBV4-1 and TRBJ2-3; D is possibly TRBD1 (7 bases). The CDR3 has 15 amino acids. Per the germline V gene, CDR1 is MGHRA and CDR2 is YSYEKL. Trimming pared 0 bases from V and 4 bases from J, leaving 11 bases between.

The rearrangement joins TRBV19 to TRBJ2-3, with a possible D match to TRBD1 (5 bases). The germline V and J ends were trimmed by 4 bases and 0 bases, with 8 bases remaining between them. The length of the CDR3 is 14 residues. Germline V gene lookup returns CDR1 LNHDA and CDR2 SQIVND (reference sequence). CDR3: CASSTDISTDTQYF. The CDR3 DNA reads TGTGCCAGTAGTACGGACATAAGCACAGATACGCAGTATTTT. The entire variable domain, with the rest obtained from reference TRBV19 and TRBJ2-3, is as follows: DGGITQSPKYLFRKEGQNVTLSCEQNLNHDAMYWYRQDPGQGLRLIYYSQIVNDFQKGDIAEGYSVSREKKESFPLTVTSAQKNPTAFYLCASSTDISTDTQYFGPGTRLTVL.

The V call is TRBV2, the J call TRBJ1-1, with no clear D. Looked up from germline, CDR1 is SNHLY and CDR2 is FYNNEI. Trimming stripped 0 bases from V and 7 bases from J, with 9 bases between. CDR3 size: 13 residues. CDR3 bases: TGTGCCAGCAGTGAAGCGCCGCAGATTGAAGCTTTCTTT. Amino acids: CASSEAPQIEAFF.

This clone has only one observation. V gene TRBV21-1 combines with J gene TRBJ1-1. TRBV21-1 is a documented pseudogene. The CDR3 sequence is 13 residues long. This CDR3 is CASSKRWATEAFF. CDR3 in DNA: TGTGCCAGCAGCAAGAGGTGGGCCACTGAAGCTTTCTTT.

This chain links TRBV7-9 with TRBJ2-7; D not resolved. V shed 5 bases and J shed 7 bases, with 6 bases lying between them. This CDR3 is built from 10 residues. Germline loops: CDR1 SEHNR, CDR2 FQNEAQ (reference sequence). This chain's CDR3 is CASSNLEQYF. As DNA, the CDR3 is TGTGCCAGCAGCAACTTAGAGCAGTACTTC.

The V gene is TRBV6-5, the J gene TRBJ2-1; D is possibly TRBD2 (5 bases). Germline values: CDR1 MNHEY, CDR2 SVGAGI. CDR3 size: 16 residues. V was shortened by 2 bases and J by 9 bases, with 20 bases between the two germline ends. CDR3 loop: CASSYGITGLGSEQFF. The CDR3 DNA is TGTGCCAGCAGTTACGGCATTACGGGATTAGGCTCTGAGCAGTTCTTC.

CDR3 sequence (DNA): TGTGCCAGCAGCACTAGCGGGAGGGCGTCGAATGAGCAGTTCTTC. It translates to CASSTSGRASNEQFF. The chain uses TRBV7-2 and TRBJ2-1, with TRBD2 matching over 13 bases. The germline V gene has CDR1 SGHTA and CDR2 FQGNSA. The V and J ends lost 5 bases and 7 bases, in that order; junction bases with no gene match: 5. This CDR3 region has 15 residues.

A single count supports this clone. Written as DNA, the CDR3 is TGTGCCAGCACAAGGCTGGGGATGAACACTGAAGCTTTCTTT. Protein product: CASTRLGMNTEAFF. The genes are TRBV5-6 and TRBJ1-1, with D unresolved. Germline loops: CDR1 SGHDT, CDR2 YYEEEE. V was pared by 6 bases and J by 0 bases, with 12 bases between. This CDR3 contains 14 residues. Filled out from reference TRBV5-6 and TRBJ1-1, the complete variable domain reads DAGVTQSPTHLIKTRGQQVTLRCSPKSGHDTVSWYQQALGQGPQFIFQYYEEEERQRGNFPDRFSGHQFPNYSSELNVNALLLGDSALYLCASTRLGMNTEAFFGQGTRLTVV.